Listed below are T cell receptor beta chains from one sample, sequenced in a study of T cells in Graves' hyperthyroidism and ophthalmopathy. From the multiplex PCR reads, TCRdb called clonotypes with MiXCR, one entry per CDR3 protein. The repertoire holds hundreds of thousands of distinct CDR3 sequences, with approximately 24% as singletons. The sample consisted of blood. Every receptor here comes from a woman in her forties with Graves' ophthalmopathy. Each CDR3 is given without its conserved first and last residue.

v_gene	CDR3aa
TRBV29-1	SVTSSGANVLT
TRBV5-5	ASSYPDRVSKTQY
TRBV7-8	ASSFLAGVNTGELF
TRBV6-5	ASRQGEGPQH
TRBV5-1	ASRPLAGHGELF
TRBV4-2	ASSQDLARSNEQY
TRBV12-3/TRBV12-4	ASSPDSINQPQH
TRBV28	ASSLTPVQGGVEQS
TRBV12-3/TRBV12-4	ASSLEGYPDTQY
TRBV30	AWSVGNSRKEQY
TRBV19	ASSSQVAGELF
TRBV4-1	ASSHGNRGRETQY
TRBV28	ASSSNPGQRHYGYT
TRBV29-1	SVEDQGGNYGYT
TRBV28	ASSWDFGYT
TRBV7-7	ASSLGTGGNSGELF
TRBV11-2	ASSLLASDEAF
TRBV11-2	ASSPGLAGGPRYEQY
TRBV12-3/TRBV12-4	ASSSDRLNTEAF
TRBV7-3	ASSLMGGVTEAF
TRBV6-1	ASSEARASYEQY
TRBV20-1	SARKHAERANYEQY
TRBV9	ASSVVSGGENTGELF
TRBV3-1	ASSQVGTSGTGELF
TRBV5-1	ASSLGDTAF
TRBV12-3/TRBV12-4	ASSFRDRGRYGYT
TRBV5-1	ASSLEGGDQPQH
TRBV12-3/TRBV12-4	ASSLRGATYEQY